These 30 T cell receptor beta chains share one sample of origin, sequenced in a study of post-analysis software for immune sequencing data. General observations from the study: Elevated frequency relative to controls characterized several TRBV segments in patients, TRBV5-6, TRBV5-1 and TRBV20-1 among them.

No cognate antigen is known for these TCRs. Unique molecular identifiers were present in the TCR beta cDNA libraries. TCRdb recomputed calls from the PCR reads with MiXCR, one row per CDR3 protein. Of roughly 730,000 distinct CDR3 sequences listed, roughly 27% are singletons. The sequenced material came from blood. All receptors derive from a girl between 10 and 17 years old with multiple sclerosis.

This clonotype has only a few counts. This chain links TRBV21-1 with TRBJ1-2. TRBV21-1 is marked as a pseudogene. CDR3 length equals 14 residues. CDR3 residues: CASSKAPVSGGYTF. DNA for the CDR3: TGTGCCAGCAGCAAAGCCCCAGTTAGTGGTGGCTACACCTTC.

This clonotype was found a few times. The rearrangement uses TRBV5-1 and TRBJ2-2, with D possibly TRBD2 on 5 matching bases. CDR1 SGHRS and CDR2 YFSETQ come from the germline V gene. The CDR3 is 13 amino acids. V was shortened by 0 bases and J by 9 bases, with 9 bases between the two germline ends. The DNA of the CDR3 is TGCGCCAGCAGCTTGGGGGAGTCGCGGGAGCTGTTTTTT. Protein product: CASSLGESRELFF.

This clonotype was recorded many times. V gene TRBV6-5 combines with J gene TRBJ2-7, with D tentatively TRBD1 (5 bases). Germline V gene lookup returns CDR1 MNHEY and CDR2 SVGAGI. This CDR3 region has 14 residues. V dropped 7 bases and J dropped 1 base, with 14 bases sitting between them. This CDR3 is CASKRAGSSYEQYF. The CDR3, as DNA: TGTGCCAGCAAACGCGCAGGGTCGTCCTACGAGCAGTACTTC.

This sequence joins TRBV7-2 and TRBJ2-1, with D perhaps matching TRBD2 (6 bases). Trimming took off 6 bases at V and 6 bases at J, with 24 bases between the two ends. Germline V CDR1 and CDR2: SGHTA, FQGNSA. The CDR3 has 17 amino acids. For the CDR3, the DNA is TGTGCCAGCAGTCCTGAATCGCGGGGTATTTTTCGCAATGAGCAGTTCTTC. Protein sequence: CASSPESRGIFRNEQFF. The full variable domain, in which reference TRBV7-2 and TRBJ2-1 provide the parts outside the CDR3, is GAGVSQSPSNKVTEKGKDVELRCDPISGHTALYWYRQSLGQGLEFLIYFQGNSAPDKSGLPSDRFSAERTGGSVSTLTIQRTQQEDSAVYLCASSPESRGIFRNEQFFGPGTRLTVL.

This clonotype was detected only a few times. This chain connects TRBV4-1 to TRBJ2-1, with a weak D call TRBD1 (6 bases). The CDR3 runs to 15 residues. The germline gives CDR1 MGHRA, CDR2 YSYEKL. The ends were cut back, 4 bases at V and 4 bases at J, with 14 bases in the middle. DNA for the CDR3: TGCGCCAGCAGCCGAACTATGGGACAATACAATGAGCAGTTCTTC. Translating gives CASSRTMGQYNEQFF.

CDR3 DNA sequence: TGCGCCAGCAGCCAACTGACAGGGCGGAGCGGCTACACCTTC. It translates to CASSQLTGRSGYTF. This chain joins TRBV4-1 and TRBJ1-2; 7 bases map to TRBD1. Unmatched junction bases numbered 8, after V lost 2 bases and J lost 8 bases. Germline-derived CDR1 and CDR2 are MGHRA and YSYEKL. The CDR3 is made up of 14 amino acids.

This clonotype was observed many times. The rearrangement joins TRBV4-3 to TRBJ2-7, with D perhaps being TRBD1 or TRBD2 (6 bases each). The CDR3 runs 16 residues. Germline CDR1 LGHNA, CDR2 YSLEER. Deletions cut 0 bases from V and 8 bases from J, with 20 bases between. CDR3 nucleotides: TGCGCCAGCAGCCAAGAAGTCAGGGAAGGGGGGATACAGCAGTACTTC. Protein product: CASSQEVREGGIQQYF.

V gene TRBV28 combines with J gene TRBJ2-7, with D unresolved. Trimming removed 8 bases from V and 3 bases from J, with 5 bases in between. Looked up from germline, CDR1 is MDHEN and CDR2 is SYDVKM. This CDR3 comprises 10 residues. CDR3 sequence reads: CASAHYEQYF. CDR3 nucleotides: TGTGCCAGCGCCCACTACGAGCAGTACTTC.

This clonotype showed up just a few times. V usage is TRBV3-1 and J usage is TRBJ1-2; possible D gene TRBD1, 5 bases. Per the germline V gene, CDR1 is LGHDT and CDR2 is YNNKEL (reference sequence). CDR3 length: 15 amino acids. V lost 1 base and J lost 4, with 13 bases in between. CDR3 in amino acids: CASSQGPQGLYGYTF. The CDR3 nucleotides are TGTGCCAGCAGCCAAGGCCCCCAGGGCCTCTATGGCTACACCTTC.

This clonotype showed up just a few times. Mismatch with germline at one junction end may stem from a read error. The genes are TRBV28 and TRBJ2-7; no firm D call. Germline V gene data show CDR1 as MDHEN and CDR2 as SYDVKM. CDR3 length: 10 amino acids. This CDR3 is CVSEGYEQYF. CDR3 bases: TGTGTCAGCGAAGGCTACGAGCAGTACTTC.

The CDR3, as DNA: TGCAGCACCCGATCCGGTGAGCAGTACTTC. It translates to CSTRSGEQYF. The chain links TRBV29-1 to TRBJ2-7, with D hard to call. This CDR3 has 10 residues. The germline V gene encodes CDR1 SQVTM and CDR2 ANQGSEA. The V end lost 8 bases, the J end lost 7 bases, and 12 bases lay between the germline ends.

Turning to this clonotype: A much bigger clone sits one base away, suggesting this may be a read error. V usage is TRBV20-1 and J usage is TRBJ2-4, with 12 nucleotides matching TRBD2. This CDR3 comprises 14 residues. Germline V CDR1 and CDR2: DFQATT, SNEGSKA (reference sequence). CDR3 sequence: CSARPGLAGFEQCF. CDR3 DNA sequence: TGCAGTGCTAGACCCGGACTAGCGGGGTTCGAGCAGTGCTTC.

The V call is TRBV5-1, the J call TRBJ2-1; D is uncertain. This CDR3 has 12 residues. Trimming cost V 0 bases and J 11 bases, with 9 bases left between them. The V gene's germline CDR1 is SGHRS and CDR2 YFSETQ. DNA for the CDR3: TGCGCCAGCAGCTTGGGGCCCCGCAAGCAGTTCTTC. Protein product: CASSLGPRKQFF.

This clonotype showed up just a few times. This rearrangement joins TRBV20-1 to TRBJ2-7; 8 positions agree with TRBD1. The V and J ends lost 3 bases and 1 base, in that order; junction bases with no gene match: 17. The germline gives CDR1 DFQATT, CDR2 SNEGSKA (reference sequence). The CDR3 loop spans 18 amino acids. The CDR3 DNA reads TGCAGTGCTAGCGACCCCTTTTCGGGGACAGGATTATCCTACGAGCAGTACTTC. Its translation is CSASDPFSGTGLSYEQYF.

The V gene is TRBV20-1, the J gene TRBJ1-6; no clear D gene. Per germline, CDR1 DFQATT and CDR2 SNEGSKA (reference sequence). The CDR3 loop spans 13 amino acids. Trimming left V 3 bases short and J 5 bases short, with 8 bases between. CDR3: CSASRPNNSPLHF. CDR3 DNA: TGCAGTGCTAGTAGACCGAATAATTCACCCCTCCACTTT.

The table lists this clonotype with a few counts. This chain uses TRBV7-9 with TRBJ1-1; TRBD1 is a possible D gene (5 bases). The CDR3 has 17 residues. V lost 5 bases and J lost 3, with 22 bases in between. The germline V gene encodes CDR1 SEHNR and CDR2 FQNEAQ (reference sequence). This chain's CDR3 is CASSAPQGRNGDTEAFF. In nucleotides, the CDR3 is TGTGCCAGCAGCGCCCCCCAGGGCCGCAATGGGGACACTGAAGCTTTCTTT.

This clonotype showed up many times. The chain couples TRBV3-1 to TRBJ1-6; TRBD1 matches 9 bases. V was pared by 6 bases and J by 5 bases, with 5 bases of the junction left unmatched. CDR3 length equals 15 residues. Germline V lookup: CDR1 LGHDT, CDR2 YNNKEL (reference sequence). CDR3 sequence reads: CASSRTGDNNSPLHF. The CDR3 bases are TGTGCCAGCAGTCGGACAGGGGATAATAATTCACCCCTCCACTTT.

The chain is built from TRBV15 and TRBJ2-7; 7 bases align to TRBD1. CDR1 and CDR2 from the germline V gene are LNHNV and YYDKDF (reference sequence). V shed 6 bases, J shed 0 bases, and the junction held 8 bases outside the gene matches. The CDR3 consists of 15 residues. This CDR3 is CATRLGQQPSYEQYF. The DNA of the CDR3 is TGTGCCACCAGACTGGGACAGCAGCCCTCCTACGAGCAGTACTTC. Using reference TRBV15 and TRBJ2-7 for the parts outside the CDR3, the full variable domain is DAMVIQNPRYQVTQFGKPVTLSCSQTLNHNVMYWYQQKSSQAPKLLFHYYDKDFNNEADTPDNFQSRRPNTSFCFLDIRSPGLGDTAMYLCATRLGQQPSYEQYFGPGTRLTVT.

This clonotype was detected a few times. The chain couples TRBV20-1 to TRBJ2-1; D could derive from TRBD1 or TRBD2 (8 bases each). Germline loops: CDR1 DFQATT, CDR2 SNEGSKA (reference sequence). V gave up 6 bases and J gave up 8 bases, with 23 bases separating them. CDR3 size: 15 residues. The CDR3 reads CSAGGAGGLIDEQFF. DNA for the CDR3: TGCAGTGCCGGGGGGGCAGGGGGCCTTATAGATGAGCAGTTCTTC.

The chain couples TRBV6-1 to TRBJ2-7, with TRBD2 matching 12 bases. J gave up 6 bases and V 6 bases, and 15 bases lay outside the gene matches. Germline V gives CDR1 MNHNS, CDR2 SASEGT. The CDR3 covers 17 residues. The CDR3 loop reads CASRKTSGGPRGGEQYF. The CDR3 region has the DNA TGTGCCAGCAGGAAGACTAGCGGGGGCCCAAGAGGGGGCGAGCAGTACTTC.

This clonotype occurred a few times. The rearrangement uses TRBV12-3 or TRBV12-4 and TRBJ1-2; a weak D match, TRBD1 (5 bases). This CDR3 has 16 amino acids. V was pared by 5 bases and J by 4 bases, with 20 bases between. The CDR3 sequence is CASSPHEGVWGYGYTF. CDR3 DNA sequence: TGTGCCAGCAGTCCCCATGAAGGGGTTTGGGGCTATGGCTACACCTTC.

The chain employs TRBV20-1 and TRBJ2-3; 7 bases fit TRBD1. The CDR3 runs to 11 residues. CDR1 is DFQATT and CDR2 is SNEGSKA in the germline V gene (reference sequence). The chain's CDR3 is CRGTGVDTQYF. Here the CDR3 DNA reads TGCAGAGGCACAGGGGTAGATACGCAGTATTTT.

The chain is built from TRBV12-3 or TRBV12-4 and TRBJ2-1, with D unclear. Trimming removed 3 bases at V and 5 bases at J, with 14 bases between. The CDR3 is made up of 15 amino acids. The CDR3 bases are TGTGCCAGCAGTTTTTTGATAGCTGGGGACAATGAGCAGTTCTTC. Its protein is CASSFLIAGDNEQFF.

This clonotype was recorded only once. V usage is TRBV6-5 and J usage is TRBJ2-7; D may match TRBD1 or TRBD2 (5 bases each). The CDR3 runs to 13 residues. Germline V CDR1 and CDR2: MNHEY, SVGAGI. V was trimmed by 6 bases and J by 1 base, leaving 10 bases between them. The CDR3 coding sequence is TGTGCCAGCAGCCGGGACCCTTCCTACGAGCAGTACGTC. It is translated as CASSRDPSYEQYV.

The chain is built from TRBV18 and TRBJ1-1; no firm D call. The CDR3 spans 15 residues. Trimming removed 2 bases from V and 0 bases from J, with 10 bases in between. From germline, CDR1 is KGHSH and CDR2 LQKENI. The CDR3 spells CASSPGEAVNTEAFF. The CDR3 region has the DNA TGTGCCAGCTCACCAGGGGAAGCAGTGAACACTGAAGCTTTCTTT.

J is TRBJ2-4 and V is TRBV9, with D perhaps TRBD2 (6 bases). The V end lost 4 bases, the J end lost 13 bases, and 30 bases lay between the germline ends. The germline gives CDR1 SGDLS, CDR2 YYNGEE. This CDR3 contains 17 residues. CDR3 sequence (DNA): TGTGCCAGCAGCCCCGAGGCGGGCGGTGGACTACACTACGGGCAGTACTTC. This codes for CASSPEAGGGLHYGQYF.

This clonotype was recorded a few times. This sequence joins TRBV20-1 and TRBJ2-7; no firm D call. This CDR3 comprises 12 residues. V lost 6 bases to trimming and J lost 2 bases, with 11 bases between them. Germline-derived CDR1 and CDR2 are DFQATT and SNEGSKA (reference sequence). The CDR3, as DNA: TGCAGTGCAGCCCTCAAAGCCTACGAGCAGTACTTC. As protein: CSAALKAYEQYF.

This clonotype was picked up a small number of times. The V call is TRBV4-1, the J call TRBJ2-1, with D perhaps matching TRBD2 (5 bases). The CDR3 spans 15 residues. Trimming pared 6 bases from V and 5 bases from J, leaving 17 bases between. Germline CDR1 is MGHRA and CDR2 is YSYEKL. The CDR3 is CASRITGSPHNEQFF. The CDR3 DNA reads TGCGCCAGCAGGATAACGGGGTCCCCCCACAATGAGCAGTTCTTC.

The rearrangement links TRBV3-1 to TRBJ1-5, with TRBD1 as a possible D gene (6 bases). Trimming pared 8 bases from V and 3 bases from J, leaving 11 bases between. CDR1 is LGHDT and CDR2 is YNNKEL in the germline V gene (reference sequence). The CDR3 is made up of 13 amino acids. This chain's CDR3 is CASRGGPNQPQHF. CDR3 coding DNA: TGTGCCAGCCGAGGGGGACCCAATCAGCCCCAGCATTTT.

The chain joins TRBV7-2 to TRBJ2-5; D remains unclear. The J call is doubtful: the DNA matches TRBJ2-7 better. The CDR3 totals 16 residues. CDR1 and CDR2 (germline): SGHTA, FQGNSA. The CDR3 DNA follows: TGTACCAGCAGCTCTGGGCAGTGGGGTTTCCGCTACGAGCAGTACTTC. Its protein is CTSSSGQWGFRYEQYF.